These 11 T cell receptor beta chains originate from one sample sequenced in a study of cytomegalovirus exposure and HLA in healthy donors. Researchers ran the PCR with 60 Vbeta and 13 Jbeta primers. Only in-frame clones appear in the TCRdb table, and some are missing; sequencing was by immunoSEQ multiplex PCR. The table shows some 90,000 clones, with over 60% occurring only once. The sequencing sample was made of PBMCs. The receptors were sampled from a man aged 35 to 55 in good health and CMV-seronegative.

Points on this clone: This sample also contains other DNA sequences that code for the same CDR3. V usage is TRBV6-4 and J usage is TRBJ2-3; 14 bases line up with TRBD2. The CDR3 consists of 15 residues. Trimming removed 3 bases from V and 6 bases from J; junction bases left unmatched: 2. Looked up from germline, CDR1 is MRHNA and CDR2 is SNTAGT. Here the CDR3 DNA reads TGTGCCAGCAGTGAGACTAGCGGGGGGGCCGATACGCAGTATTTT. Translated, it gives CASSETSGGADTQYF.

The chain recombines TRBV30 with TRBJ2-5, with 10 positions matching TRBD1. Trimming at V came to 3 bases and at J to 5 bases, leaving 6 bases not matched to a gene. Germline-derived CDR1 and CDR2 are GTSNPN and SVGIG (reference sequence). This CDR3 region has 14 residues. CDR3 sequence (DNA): TGTGCCTGGAGCGCGACAGGGGGCTGGGAGACCCAGTACTTC. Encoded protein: CAWSATGGWETQYF. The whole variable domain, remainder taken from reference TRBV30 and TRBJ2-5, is SQTIHQWPATLVQPVGSPLSLECTVEGTSNPNLYWYRQAAGRGLQLLFYSVGIGQISSEVPQNLSASRPQDRQFILSSKKLLLSDSGFYLCAWSATGGWETQYFGPGTRLLVL.

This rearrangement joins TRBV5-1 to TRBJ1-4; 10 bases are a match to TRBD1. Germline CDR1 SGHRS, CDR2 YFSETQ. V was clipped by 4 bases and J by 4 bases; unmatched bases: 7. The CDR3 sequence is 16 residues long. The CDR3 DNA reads TGCGCCAGCAGCGCCGCCGGGACAGGGGATAATGAAAAACTGTTTTTT. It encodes CASSAAGTGDNEKLFF.

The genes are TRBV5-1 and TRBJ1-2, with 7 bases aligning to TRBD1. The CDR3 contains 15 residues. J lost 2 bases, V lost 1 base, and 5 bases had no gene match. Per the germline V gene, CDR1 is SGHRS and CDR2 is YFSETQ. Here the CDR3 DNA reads TGCGCCAGCAGCTTGACACAGGGGCTGAACTATGGCTACACCTTC. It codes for CASSLTQGLNYGYTF.

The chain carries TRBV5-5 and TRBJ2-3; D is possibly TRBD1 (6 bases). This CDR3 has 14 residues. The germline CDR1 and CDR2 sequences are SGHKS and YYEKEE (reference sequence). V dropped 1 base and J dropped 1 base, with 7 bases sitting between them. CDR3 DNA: TGTGCCAGCAGCTTGAGGACAGGCACAGATACGCAGTATTTT. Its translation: CASSLRTGTDTQYF.

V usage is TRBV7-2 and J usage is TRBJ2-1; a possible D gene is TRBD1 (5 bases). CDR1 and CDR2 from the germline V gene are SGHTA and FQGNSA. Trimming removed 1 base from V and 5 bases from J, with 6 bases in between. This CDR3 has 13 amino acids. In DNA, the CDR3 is TGTGCCAGCAGCTTAGAGGGGAACAATGAGCAGTTCTTC. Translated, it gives CASSLEGNNEQFF.

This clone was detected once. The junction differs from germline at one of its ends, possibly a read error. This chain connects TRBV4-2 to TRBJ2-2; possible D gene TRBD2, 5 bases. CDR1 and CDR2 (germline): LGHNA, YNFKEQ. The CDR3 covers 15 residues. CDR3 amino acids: CASSQDMTNTGELLF. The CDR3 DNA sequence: TGTGCCAGCAGCCAAGATATGACCAACACCGGGGAGCTGCTTTTT.

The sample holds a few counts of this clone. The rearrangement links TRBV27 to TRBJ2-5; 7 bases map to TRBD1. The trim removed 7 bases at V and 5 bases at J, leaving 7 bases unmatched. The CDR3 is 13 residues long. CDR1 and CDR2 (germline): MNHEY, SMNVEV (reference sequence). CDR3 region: CASTHRQGETQYF. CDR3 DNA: TGTGCCAGCACTCATAGACAGGGTGAGACCCAGTACTTC.

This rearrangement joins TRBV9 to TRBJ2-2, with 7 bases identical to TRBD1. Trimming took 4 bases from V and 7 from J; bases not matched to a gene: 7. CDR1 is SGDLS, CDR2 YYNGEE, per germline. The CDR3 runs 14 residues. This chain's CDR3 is CASSSQTGIGELFF. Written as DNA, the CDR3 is TGTGCCAGCAGCTCTCAGACAGGGATCGGGGAGCTGTTTTTT.

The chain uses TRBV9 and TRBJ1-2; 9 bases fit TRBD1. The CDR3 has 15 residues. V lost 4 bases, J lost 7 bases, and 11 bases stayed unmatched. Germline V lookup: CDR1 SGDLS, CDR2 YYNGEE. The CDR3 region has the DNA TGTGCCAGCAGCTCCATAAGCACAGGGGGCTTTGGCTACACCTTC. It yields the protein CASSSISTGGFGYTF. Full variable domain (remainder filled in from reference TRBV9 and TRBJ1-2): DSGVTQTPKHLITATGQRVTLRCSPRSGDLSVYWYQQSLDQGLQFLIQYYNGEERAKGNILERFSAQQFPDLHSELNLSSLELGDSALYFCASSSISTGGFGYTFGSGTRLTVV.

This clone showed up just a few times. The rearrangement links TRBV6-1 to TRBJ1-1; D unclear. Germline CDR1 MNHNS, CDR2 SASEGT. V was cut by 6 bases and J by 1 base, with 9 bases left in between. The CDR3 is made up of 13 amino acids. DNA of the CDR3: TGTGCCAGCAGCCTCACGAGGAACACTGAAGCTTTCTTT. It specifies CASSLTRNTEAFF.